This is a list of T cell receptor beta chains from one sample in a study of identical twins. TCRdb itself ran the 5' RACE reads through MiXCR, one entry per CDR3 protein. This table has about 890,000 distinct CDR3 sequences, about 12% appearing once. These data also featured in a second study, about yellow fever vaccine responses in identical twins.

Input material: PBMCs. The receptor source for this set is a woman in her late teens or twenties in good health. Each CDR3 is given with its conserved first and last residue. A D gene is named only where the DNA matches it firmly. Size values are once, few and many counts, or a class for expanded clones, and some rows have none.

J gene | D gene | V gene | clone size | CDR3 DNA | CDR3 protein
TRBJ2-2 | . | TRBV24-1 | many | TGTGCCACCAGCGGGTTGGGAGGCGGGGAGCTGTTTTTT | CATSGLGGGELFF
TRBJ2-1 | TRBD2 | TRBV20-1 | . | TGCAGTGCTAGAGATAGCGGGAACAATGAGCAGTTCTTC | CSARDSGNNEQFF
TRBJ2-2 | . | TRBV12-3/TRBV12-4 | . | TGTGCCGGACGGTTGGGGAGCACCGGGGAGCTGTTTTTT | CAGRLGSTGELFF
TRBJ2-1 | . | TRBV7-2 | many | TGTGCCAGCAGCATGGGCGCCAAGGTCGGAGAGCAGTTCTTC | CASSMGAKVGEQFF
TRBJ2-5 | TRBD2 | TRBV3-1 | . | TGTGCCAGCAGCCAATGGAGTAGCGGGGCGTTGGAAGAGACCCAGTACTTC | CASSQWSSGALEETQYF
TRBJ1-4 | . | TRBV7-9 | few | TGTGCCAGCAGCTTAGCGTTCGGCGGAACTAATGAAAAACTGTTTTTT | CASSLAFGGTNEKLFF
TRBJ2-7 | . | TRBV10-3 | many | TGTGCCATCAGTGACAACAGTATTGCCTACGAGCAGTACTTC | CAISDNSIAYEQYF
TRBJ1-6 | . | TRBV20-1 | . | TGCAGTGCTAGGCAGGGAGGGGTAGGCACCTCACCCCTCCACTTT | CSARQGGVGTSPLHF
TRBJ2-3 | . | TRBV5-1 | . | TGCGCCAGCAGCTTAGGACAGAAGACAGATACGCAGTATTTT | CASSLGQKTDTQYF
TRBJ2-1 | TRBD1 | TRBV12-3/TRBV12-4 | many | TGTGCCACCGGGACAGGGGGTTACAATGAGCAGTTCTTC | CATGTGGYNEQFF